The text below deals with one T cell receptor beta chain. Its antigen is not identified. This specimen belongs to a study of cytomegalovirus exposure and HLA in healthy donors. General study results and limits: Published work reported that the classifier diagnosed cytomegalovirus status with high specificity and sensitivity.

PCR used 60 Vbeta primers and 13 Jbeta primers. The table came from immunoSEQ multiplex PCR; TCRdb's copy has only in-frame clones and leaves some out. This sample has fewer than 70,000 clones, with roughly 80% found just once. CDR1 is GTSNPN, CDR2 SVGIG, per germline (reference sequence). V lost 2 bases to trimming and J lost 2 bases, with 16 bases between them. There are 16 residues in the CDR3. The chain employs TRBV30 and TRBJ1-3; D possibly corresponds to TRBD1 (5 bases). What was sequenced was PBMCs. The receptor comes from a man aged 35-49 years in good health and CMV-seronegative. CDR3: CAWSPGFLRTGNTIYF. CDR3 DNA sequence: TGTGCCTGGAGTCCAGGGTTTTTAAGAACTGGAAACACCATATATTTT.